The next 20 T cell receptor beta chains were all read from a single sample in a study of OX40 agonist ivuxolimab in advanced cancers. Library preparation employed the immunoSEQ multiplex PCR assay. TCRdb holds this immuneACCESS table with in-frame rearrangements only. Some clones are missing; in checked studies, unresolved V genes explain under half, and the rest has no known cause. The sample profile shows 35,000 to 45,000 clones; roughly 87% of them were found once. The ten largest clones represent about 20% of the sample. The source was CD4+ or CD8+ T cells sorted from blood, collected in a trial of the OX40 agonist ivuxolimab. The receptors come from an adult with an advanced solid tumor such as melanoma, head and neck, liver or kidney cancer.

The chain joins TRBV4-1 to TRBJ1-1; 9 bases match TRBD1. With V trimmed by 6 bases and J by 2 bases, 10 bases remained unmatched. The CDR3 runs 16 residues. In germline, CDR1 is MGHRA, CDR2 YSYEKL. The CDR3 here is CASRNLLGQGNTEAFF. The CDR3, as DNA: TGCGCCAGCAGGAACCTACTGGGACAGGGTAACACTGAAGCTTTCTTT.

The V gene is TRBV7-9, the J gene TRBJ1-1, with D hard to call. The CDR3 length is 13 residues. Germline assignment: CDR1 SEHNR and CDR2 FQNEAQ (reference sequence). V lost 0 bases and J lost 4, with 6 bases in between. CDR3: CASSLATLTEAFF. CDR3 nucleotide sequence: TGTGCCAGCAGCTTAGCGACTCTCACTGAAGCTTTCTTT.

In this sample, this clone turned up a few times. This chain connects TRBV28 to TRBJ1-3; D gene unclear. The germline V gene encodes CDR1 MDHEN and CDR2 SYDVKM. The CDR3 consists of 15 residues. Between the trimmed V and J ends, which lost 3 bases and 3 bases, there was a span of 12 bases. In DNA, the CDR3 is TGTGCCAGCAGTTTCTACGGGTCTGGTGGAAACACCATATATTTT. Translated: CASSFYGSGGNTIYF.

The chain carries TRBV5-5 and TRBJ1-1; D gene uncertain. The CDR3 is 15 amino acids. Trimming cost V 0 bases and J 4 bases, with 13 bases left between them. Germline V gives CDR1 SGHKS, CDR2 YYEKEE (reference sequence). Written as DNA, the CDR3 is TGTGCCAGCAGCTTGGCATACGGTGGGCGCACTGAAGCTTTCTTT. Translating gives CASSLAYGGRTEAFF.

CDR3 nucleotide sequence: TGTGCCAGCAGCCAAGATAAGGCGGGGAGGGATGAGCAGTTCTTC. This gives the protein CASSQDKAGRDEQFF. The chain couples TRBV4-2 to TRBJ2-1; 7 positions agree with TRBD2. The CDR3 has 15 residues. Germline V CDR1 and CDR2: LGHNA, YNFKEQ. The V gene end was trimmed by 0 bases and the J gene end by 8 bases; junction bases not matched to a gene: 7.

The genes are TRBV7-9 and TRBJ2-5, with D perhaps TRBD1 or TRBD2 (5 bases each). Between the trimmed V and J ends, which lost 2 bases and 3 bases, there was a span of 16 bases. The CDR3 sequence is 16 residues long. The germline gives CDR1 SEHNR, CDR2 FQNEAQ (reference sequence). CDR3 nucleotides: TGTGCCAGCAGCTTAAACTTGGGACGGATGAAAGAGACCCAGTACTTC. Encoded protein: CASSLNLGRMKETQYF. Full variable domain (missing parts from reference TRBV7-9 and TRBJ2-5): DTGVSQNPRHKITKRGQNVTFRCDPISEHNRLYWYRQTLGQGPEFLTYFQNEAQLEKSRLLSDRFSAERPKGSFSTLEIQRTEQGDSAMYLCASSLNLGRMKETQYFGPGTRLLVL.

V is TRBV2 and J is TRBJ1-2; D not certain. CDR3 length equals 17 residues. Trimming left V 2 bases short and J 0 bases short, with 16 bases between. Germline lookup yields CDR1 SNHLY and CDR2 FYNNEI. The CDR3 DNA follows: TGTGCCAGCAGTGAATCCCCGAGGACCTTACCTAACTATGGCTACACCTTC. Translation gives CASSESPRTLPNYGYTF.

V usage is TRBV11-1 and J usage is TRBJ2-7; 10 nucleotides align to TRBD1. CDR1 and CDR2 from the germline V gene are SGHAT and FQDESV (reference sequence). This CDR3 region has 15 residues. V shed 5 bases, J shed 1 base, and the junction held 5 bases outside the gene matches. For the CDR3, the DNA is TGTGCCAGCAGCCGCCCGGACAGGGGGTCCTACGAGCAGTACTTC. Translation: CASSRPDRGSYEQYF.

This chain uses TRBV27 with TRBJ2-7; a possible D gene is TRBD1 (5 bases). V lost 3 bases and J 3 bases, leaving 18 bases between the germline ends. Germline assignment: CDR1 MNHEY and CDR2 SMNVEV (reference sequence). The CDR3 covers 16 residues. The CDR3 is CASSFPSRTGHYEQYF. DNA for the CDR3: TGTGCCAGCAGTTTCCCCTCTCGAACAGGCCACTACGAGCAGTACTTC.

The rearrangement joins TRBV7-9 to TRBJ1-1; 7 nucleotides match TRBD1. The CDR3 contains 13 residues. CDR1 is SEHNR, CDR2 FQNEAQ, per germline (reference sequence). Unmatched junction bases numbered 5, after V lost 2 bases and J lost 8 bases. The CDR3 loop is CASSLPGTEEAFF. CDR3 bases: TGTGCCAGCAGCTTACCCGGGACAGAAGAAGCTTTCTTT.

This chain connects TRBV19 to TRBJ2-1; D is uncertain. The germline V gene has CDR1 LNHDA and CDR2 SQIVND (reference sequence). The CDR3 contains 16 residues. Trimming took off 3 bases at V and 1 base at J, with 13 bases between the two ends. The DNA for the CDR3 is TGTGCCAGTAGTATCCCTCAGAAGCTTTCCTACAATGAGCAGTTCTTC. This translates into CASSIPQKLSYNEQFF.

The chain links TRBV7-8 to TRBJ2-5, with no clear D. Germline loops: CDR1 SGHVS, CDR2 FQNEAQ. Trimming stripped 3 bases from V and 0 bases from J, with 8 bases between. The CDR3 is 14 residues long. CDR3 residues: CASSLLMYQETQYF. In DNA form, the CDR3 reads TGTGCCAGCAGCTTGCTTATGTACCAAGAGACCCAGTACTTC.

The genes are TRBV4-3 and TRBJ2-5, with D possibly matching TRBD1 (5 bases). V was pared by 0 bases and J by 7 bases, with 18 bases between. This CDR3 is 16 amino acids long. From germline, CDR1 is LGHNA and CDR2 YSLEER. The CDR3 DNA sequence: TGCGCCAGCAGCCAAGATCTGGGGCCCCAGGTGGGGACCCAGTACTTC. This codes for CASSQDLGPQVGTQYF.

This chain uses TRBV7-9 with TRBJ2-7; 10 bases line up with TRBD2. This CDR3 is built from 15 residues. Germline V gene lookup returns CDR1 SEHNR and CDR2 FQNEAQ (reference sequence). The junction had 7 bases not matched to a gene; V was cut back by 3 bases and J by 5 bases. The CDR3 DNA sequence: TGTGCCAGCAGCTTGTCTAGCGGGGGATTCAACGAGCAGTACTTC. Protein sequence: CASSLSSGGFNEQYF. The entire variable domain, with the rest obtained from reference TRBV7-9 and TRBJ2-7, is as follows: DTGVSQNPRHKITKRGQNVTFRCDPISEHNRLYWYRQTLGQGPEFLTYFQNEAQLEKSRLLSDRFSAERPKGSFSTLEIQRTEQGDSAMYLCASSLSSGGFNEQYFGPGTRLTVT.

V and J are TRBV30 and TRBJ1-1; 7 bases agree with TRBD1. The V segment lost 4 bases and the J segment 0 bases; nucleotides outside the gene matches: 11. The CDR3 has 16 residues. Germline V gene data show CDR1 as GTSNPN and CDR2 as SVGIG (reference sequence). The CDR3 spells CAWKGAADYLNTEAFF. The CDR3 nucleotides are TGTGCCTGGAAGGGGGCAGCCGATTACCTGAACACTGAAGCTTTCTTT. The complete variable domain, with remaining parts taken from reference TRBV30 and TRBJ1-1, reads SQTIHQWPATLVQPVGSPLSLECTVEGTSNPNLYWYRQAAGRGLQLLFYSVGIGQISSEVPQNLSASRPQDRQFILSSKKLLLSDSGFYLCAWKGAADYLNTEAFFGQGTRLTVV.

With respect to this clone: The final CDR3 position lacks the conserved phenylalanine or tryptophan, pointing to a likely read error. V gene TRBV11-2 combines with J gene TRBJ1-2, with D hard to call. V lost 5 bases and J 4 bases, leaving 17 bases between the germline ends. The CDR3 has 15 residues. Germline CDR1 SGHAT, CDR2 FQNNGV. The CDR3 DNA reads as TGTGCCAGCAGCCCAAGTCCCACTGCGAGCTATGGCTACACCCTC. The encoded protein is CASSPSPTASYGYTL.

Points on this clone: One end of the junction fails to match germline, which may point to a read error. The gene calls are TRBV2 and TRBJ2-7; TRBD2 is a possible D gene (5 bases). This CDR3 is built from 14 residues. Germline CDR1 SNHLY, CDR2 FYNNEI. CDR3 residues: CASSERDYLYQQYF. CDR3 DNA: TGTGCCAGCAGTGAGAGGGATTACCTCTACCAGCAGTACTTC.

This clone appeared once. The rearrangement links TRBV5-6 to TRBJ2-5, with a possible D match to TRBD2 (6 bases). In germline, CDR1 is SGHDT, CDR2 YYEEEE. V lost 0 bases and J 5 bases, leaving 14 bases between the germline ends. This CDR3 comprises 15 residues. The CDR3 DNA sequence: TGTGCCAGCAGCTTGGAGATAGAGGGGAGGGAGACCCAGTACTTC. Residues: CASSLEIEGRETQYF.

This sequence joins TRBV5-4 and TRBJ2-7; D is undetermined. The CDR3 runs 13 residues. Germline CDR1 SGHNT, CDR2 YYREEE (reference sequence). V was shortened by 0 bases and J by 1 base, with 5 bases between the two germline ends. This CDR3 reads CASSLEGSYEQYF. In DNA, the CDR3 is TGTGCCAGCAGCTTGGAAGGTTCCTACGAGCAGTACTTC.

Of note for this clone: A read error may produce the germline difference seen at one junction end. V gene TRBV7-7 combines with J gene TRBJ2-5; the D is unclear. Germline lookup yields CDR1 SSHAT and CDR2 FNYEAQ (reference sequence). The CDR3 contains 15 residues. The CDR3 is CASSPIAKFQETQYF. The CDR3, as DNA: TGTGCTAGCAGCCCAATCGCGAAGTTTCAAGAGACCCAGTACTTC.